Following are 28 T cell receptor beta chains from one sample sequenced in a study of blood T cell repertoires in COVID-19 (dated by TCRdb to about 2020). Library construction relied on the immunoSEQ multiplex PCR assay. Entries here come from immuneACCESS through TCRdb and include only in-frame sequences with V and J called. Some clones fail to appear in such tables; in the studies checked, an unresolved V gene covers under half of the shortfall, and the cause of the remainder is unknown. Present in this sample are about 68,000 clones, roughly nine tenths of which were seen just once. Roughly 8.8% of the sample comes from the top ten. The material sequenced was peripheral blood. The origin of the receptors is a man between 45 and 60 years old with active COVID-19.

V and J are TRBV7-9 and TRBJ1-1, with unresolved D. The CDR3 is made up of 15 amino acids. CDR1 and CDR2 from the germline V gene are SEHNR and FQNEAQ (reference sequence). Trimming stripped 1 base from V and 0 bases from J, with 9 bases between. The CDR3 loop is CASSLGFEMNTEAFF. The CDR3 nucleotides read TGTGCCAGCAGCTTAGGTTTTGAGATGAACACTGAAGCTTTCTTT.

The chain joins TRBV7-2 to TRBJ2-2; TRBD1 might be the D (5 bases). V lost 3 bases and J lost 4, with 12 bases in between. Germline assignment: CDR1 SGHTA and CDR2 FQGNSA. This CDR3 region has 15 residues. As DNA, the CDR3 is TGTGCCAGCAGCTTGGGGCAGCTGTCCACCGGGGAGCTGTTTTTT. It codes for CASSLGQLSTGELFF.

The gene calls are TRBV10-1 and TRBJ1-1; possibly TRBD1 for D (5 bases). This CDR3 has 13 amino acids. V lost 4 bases and J lost 1, with 7 bases in between. The V gene's germline CDR1 is WNHNN and CDR2 SYGVQD (reference sequence). CDR3: CASSVGQNTEAFF. The CDR3 bases are TGCGCCAGCAGTGTCGGACAGAACACTGAAGCTTTCTTT.

The sample holds one count of this clone. The chain employs TRBV6-6 and TRBJ2-6; D might be TRBD1 (5 bases). The CDR3 has 15 residues. Germline V CDR1 and CDR2: MNHNY, SVGAGI (reference sequence). V lost 6 bases and J 0 bases, leaving 9 bases between the germline ends. The CDR3 reads CASRHDSSGANVLTF. CDR3 bases: TGTGCCAGCAGGCACGACAGCTCTGGGGCCAACGTCCTGACTTTC.

The V and J genes are TRBV30 and TRBJ1-1; 7 bases map to TRBD1. CDR1 is GTSNPN and CDR2 is SVGIG in the germline V gene (reference sequence). This CDR3 comprises 14 residues. Unmatched junction bases numbered 8, after V lost 4 bases and J lost 3 bases. The CDR3 region has the DNA TGTGCCTGGACGACAGGGTGGGGGTACACTGAAGCTTTCTTT. Its protein product is CAWTTGWGYTEAFF. The variable domain in full, completed from reference TRBV30 and TRBJ1-1, reads SQTIHQWPATLVQPVGSPLSLECTVEGTSNPNLYWYRQAAGRGLQLLFYSVGIGQISSEVPQNLSASRPQDRQFILSSKKLLLSDSGFYLCAWTTGWGYTEAFFGQGTRLTVV.

This clone was counted only a few times. The V and J genes are TRBV6-1 and TRBJ2-2; TRBD2 is a possible D gene (5 bases). There are 13 residues in the CDR3. Germline V gene sequence: CDR1 MNHNS, CDR2 SASEGT. V shed 2 bases and J shed 5 bases, with 6 bases lying between them. The CDR3 coding sequence is TGTGCCAGCAGTGAAAGGGAGACCGGGGAGCTGTTTTTT. It codes for CASSERETGELFF.

V is TRBV6-5 and J is TRBJ2-3; TRBD1 aligns across 7 bases. CDR1 and CDR2 from the germline V gene are MNHEY and SVGAGI. This CDR3 spans 15 amino acids. J was trimmed by 2 bases and V by 5 bases; bases with no gene match: 7. The DNA for the CDR3 is TGTGCCAGCAGTCTGTCGGGACAGATCACAGATACGCAGTATTTT. It translates to CASSLSGQITDTQYF.

This clone has only one observation. The V and J genes are TRBV6-6 and TRBJ2-2; possibly TRBD2 for D (6 bases). The CDR3 is 13 residues long. Germline V CDR1 and CDR2: MNHNY, SVGAGI (reference sequence). With 6 bases removed from V and 7 bases from J, the gap between germline ends came to 12 bases. The CDR3 coding sequence is TGTGCCAGCAGGGAGGGGAGAGGCGGGGAGCTGTTTTTT. It yields the protein CASREGRGGELFF.

V usage is TRBV14 and J usage is TRBJ2-3; a possible D gene is TRBD2 (5 bases). Between the trimmed V and J ends, which lost 3 bases and 2 bases, there was a span of 15 bases. The CDR3 has 16 residues. CDR1 is SGHDN and CDR2 is FVKESK in the germline V gene. This chain's CDR3 is CASSQVGLASTDTQYF. CDR3 DNA: TGTGCCAGCAGCCAGGTCGGTCTAGCTTCCACAGATACGCAGTATTTT.

This chain connects TRBV3-1 (or the pseudogene TRBV3-2) to TRBJ2-7, with TRBD1 matching over 10 bases. CDR1 LGHDT and CDR2 YNNKEL come from the germline V gene (reference sequence). J lost 5 bases, V lost 2 bases, and 6 bases had no gene match. The CDR3 has 15 amino acids. Here the CDR3 reads CASSQRWDRGHEQYF. As DNA, the CDR3 is TGTGCCAGCAGCCAAAGATGGGACAGGGGACACGAGCAGTACTTC.

The chain has TRBV27 and TRBJ1-1; the match to TRBD1 covers 7 bases. Germline trimming cut 7 bases from V and 1 base from J; bases unmatched to any gene: 12. This CDR3 spans 16 amino acids. Germline CDR1 is MNHEY and CDR2 is SMNVEV (reference sequence). The CDR3 bases are TGTGCCAGCAAAATCCGACAGGGACAAGCGAACACTGAAGCTTTCTTT. It translates to CASKIRQGQANTEAFF.

The CDR3 DNA reads TGTGCCAGCAGCGTACAGGGGTCCGCCGGTTACGAGCAGTACTTC. Residues: CASSVQGSAGYEQYF. The genes are TRBV9 and TRBJ2-7; D is possibly TRBD1 (6 bases). The CDR3 loop spans 15 amino acids. In germline, CDR1 is SGDLS, CDR2 YYNGEE. Trimming stripped 1 base from V and 4 bases from J, with 15 bases between.

The chain uses TRBV5-1 and TRBJ2-3, with 8 positions matching TRBD1. Germline CDR1 is SGHRS and CDR2 is YFSETQ. Unmatched junction bases numbered 2, after V lost 3 bases and J lost 8 bases. The CDR3 sequence is 12 residues long. The CDR3 bases are TGCGCCAGCAGCTCTACAGGGGGTACGCAGTATTTT. Translating it yields CASSSTGGTQYF.

The DNA of the CDR3 is TGTGCCAGCAGCTCGCCCGGGACTGTAAACACCGGGGAGCTGTTTTTT. Residues: CASSSPGTVNTGELFF. The chain carries TRBV7-9 and TRBJ2-2, with a weak D call TRBD2 (6 bases). Germline V gives CDR1 SEHNR, CDR2 FQNEAQ (reference sequence). The CDR3 is 16 amino acids. With 4 bases removed from V and 2 bases from J, the gap between germline ends came to 14 bases.

The V call is TRBV5-6, the J call TRBJ2-7, with a weak D call TRBD1 (6 bases). Trimming took off 5 bases at V and 3 bases at J, with 15 bases between the two ends. Per the germline V gene, CDR1 is SGHDT and CDR2 is YYEEEE. There are 14 residues in the CDR3. The CDR3 protein is CASRPKTGFYEQYF. The CDR3 nucleotides read TGTGCCAGCAGACCCAAGACAGGTTTCTACGAGCAGTACTTC.

The genes are TRBV7-9 and TRBJ1-4, with TRBD1 as a possible D gene (5 bases). Germline CDR1 reads SEHNR; CDR2 reads FQNEAQ (reference sequence). The CDR3 loop spans 14 amino acids. The ends were cut back, 3 bases at V and 1 base at J, with 6 bases in the middle. The CDR3 protein is CASSFRETNEKLFF. The CDR3, as DNA: TGTGCCAGCAGCTTCAGGGAAACTAATGAAAAACTGTTTTTT.

The J gene is TRBJ2-5, the V gene TRBV2; D not resolved. Trimming stripped 5 bases from V and 1 base from J, with 8 bases between. The CDR3 has 13 amino acids. The germline gives CDR1 SNHLY, CDR2 FYNNEI. The CDR3 DNA follows: TGTGCCAGCAGTTACTACCCCCAAGAGACCCAGTACTTC. The encoded protein is CASSYYPQETQYF.

The genes are TRBV10-1 and TRBJ2-5; TRBD1 might be the D (5 bases). CDR3 length: 13 amino acids. Germline V gene data show CDR1 as WNHNN and CDR2 as SYGVQD (reference sequence). V lost 4 bases to trimming and J lost 2 bases, with 8 bases between them. CDR3 residues: CASSATGQETQYF. The CDR3 nucleotides read TGCGCCAGCAGTGCTACAGGACAAGAGACCCAGTACTTC.

This clone appeared a few times. This chain links TRBV5-1 with TRBJ2-2, with TRBD1 identical over 9 bases. The CDR3 totals 16 residues. V was clipped by 2 bases and J by 6 bases; unmatched bases: 8. Germline values: CDR1 SGHRS, CDR2 YFSETQ. The CDR3 loop is CASSFGGTGRPGELFF. In DNA form, the CDR3 reads TGCGCCAGCAGCTTTGGTGGGACAGGGCGTCCCGGGGAGCTGTTTTTT.

The chain combines TRBV9 with TRBJ2-2; no definite D call. CDR3 length: 13 amino acids. The V gene's germline CDR1 is SGDLS and CDR2 YYNGEE. The germline V and J ends were trimmed by 0 bases and 3 bases, with 3 bases remaining between them. This chain's CDR3 is CASSVVDTGELFF. The CDR3 DNA reads as TGTGCCAGCAGCGTAGTCGACACCGGGGAGCTGTTTTTT.

This rearrangement joins TRBV5-1 to TRBJ2-1, with 10 bases matching TRBD1. The V gene end was trimmed by 4 bases and the J gene end by 7 bases; junction bases not matched to a gene: 8. Germline loops: CDR1 SGHRS, CDR2 YFSETQ. The CDR3 is 15 amino acids. The CDR3 here is CASSPRDRGRNEQFF. The CDR3 DNA follows: TGCGCCAGCAGCCCACGGGACAGGGGTAGGAATGAGCAGTTCTTC.

The chain is built from TRBV9 and TRBJ1-3; D perhaps matches TRBD1 (6 bases). Trimming removed 1 base from V and 4 bases from J, with 9 bases in between. This CDR3 contains 14 residues. Germline V CDR1 and CDR2: SGDLS, YYNGEE. DNA for the CDR3: TGTGCCAGCAGCGTATTTACAGGGGGAAACACCATATATTTT. Amino acids: CASSVFTGGNTIYF.

The chain uses TRBV7-2 and TRBJ2-3; TRBD2 is a possible D gene (6 bases). The CDR3 runs to 14 residues. Per the germline V gene, CDR1 is SGHTA and CDR2 is FQGNSA. The germline V and J ends were trimmed by 3 bases and 1 base, with 8 bases remaining between them. The CDR3 sequence is CASSLDYRTDTQYF. The CDR3, as DNA: TGTGCCAGCAGCTTGGACTACCGCACAGATACGCAGTATTTT.

The J gene is TRBJ2-7, the V gene TRBV12-2; TRBD1 was called by the table and not checked on the DNA. TRBV12-2 is tagged as a pseudogene. The CDR3 sequence is 16 residues long. CDR3 protein: CASRLLGHPEMREQYF. In DNA form, the CDR3 reads TGTGCAAGTCGCTTACTTGGACACCCCGAGATGAGAGAGCAGTACTTC.

The chain uses TRBV2 and TRBJ2-1; TRBD1 matches at 8 bases. Unmatched junction bases numbered 8, after V lost 11 bases and J lost 5 bases. CDR1 is SNHLY, CDR2 FYNNEI, per germline. This CDR3 has 13 amino acids. The CDR3 coding sequence is TGTGCCGGGTCGACAGGGGAGGACAATGAGCAGTTCTTC. This encodes CAGSTGEDNEQFF.

The J gene is TRBJ2-7, the V gene TRBV9; possibly TRBD1 for D (6 bases). From germline, CDR1 is SGDLS and CDR2 YYNGEE. Trimming took 0 bases from V and 2 from J, leaving 9 bases between them. This CDR3 region has 14 residues. CDR3: CASSVGQGTYEQYF. The CDR3 region has the DNA TGTGCCAGCAGCGTAGGGCAGGGGACCTACGAGCAGTACTTC.

In DNA form, the CDR3 reads TGCGCCAGCAGCTTACAACAACAGGGGGTTGGGTCTGAAGCTTTCTTT. Translated, it gives CASSLQQQGVGSEAFF. J is TRBJ1-1 and V is TRBV5-1; the match to TRBD1 covers 8 bases. The germline gives CDR1 SGHRS, CDR2 YFSETQ. The CDR3 has 16 residues. After removal of 2 bases from V and 6 bases from J, the junction contained 12 bases not matched to a gene.

The chain recombines TRBV23-1 with TRBJ1-5, with D possibly TRBD1 on 5 matching bases. TRBV23-1 is treated as an ORF (open reading frame) with a function not yet certain. Trimming cost V 2 bases and J 5 bases, with 10 bases left between them. The CDR3 runs 14 residues. The CDR3 region has the DNA TGCGCCAGCAGTCAAGGGGGGGAGGATCAGCCCCAGCATTTT. It encodes CASSQGGEDQPQHF.